One and the same sample provided the 27 T cell receptor beta chains below, sequenced in a study of cytomegalovirus exposure and HLA in healthy donors. Primers for the PCR totalled 60 Vbeta and 13 Jbeta. Using immunoSEQ multiplex PCR, the repertoire was profiled, and TCRdb retains in-frame clones only, with some absent. This table has some 120,000 clones, approximately 81% appearing once. Input material: PBMCs. The receptors stem from a woman aged 40-49 years in good health and CMV-seronegative.

V gene TRBV5-6 combines with J gene TRBJ1-1; TRBD1 is a possible D gene (6 bases). The CDR3 is made up of 15 amino acids. The V end lost 0 bases, the J end lost 5 bases, and 14 bases lay between the germline ends. Germline lookup yields CDR1 SGHDT and CDR2 YYEEEE. The CDR3 loop is CASSLVPQGYTEAFF. The CDR3 nucleotides read TGTGCCAGCAGCTTGGTACCACAGGGTTATACTGAAGCTTTCTTT.

The genes are TRBV2 and TRBJ1-5; TRBD1 matches at 10 bases. Germline CDR1 is SNHLY and CDR2 is FYNNEI. After removal of 5 bases from V and 6 bases from J, the junction contained 7 bases not matched to a gene. The CDR3 runs to 15 residues. CDR3 bases: TGTGCCAGCAGTACTTCCGGGACAGGGGTTCAGCCCCAGCATTTT. Protein sequence: CASSTSGTGVQPQHF.

As for this clone: This CDR3 is also generated by other DNA sequences in the sample. The CDR3 here is CASSEGQGFEKLFF. The CDR3 DNA follows: TGTGCCAGCAGTGAAGGACAGGGTTTTGAAAAACTGTTTTTT. The chain has TRBV6-1 and TRBJ1-4; 7 bases map to TRBD1. This CDR3 has 14 residues. V lost 1 base to trimming and J lost 7 bases; unmatched junction nucleotides: 3. The germline CDR1 and CDR2 sequences are MNHNS and SASEGT.

The gene calls are TRBV6-6 and TRBJ1-1, with unresolved D. CDR1 MNHNY and CDR2 SVGAGI come from the germline V gene (reference sequence). The ends were cut back, 0 bases at V and 1 base at J, with 9 bases in the middle. The CDR3 has 15 residues. The CDR3 sequence: CASSYSNGENTEAFF. The CDR3 DNA is TGTGCCAGCAGTTACTCGAACGGGGAGAACACTGAAGCTTTCTTT.

The CDR3 DNA reads as TGTGCCAGCAGTGGGGCCTCTAGCGGGAGCAATGAGCAGTTCTTC. It specifies CASSGASSGSNEQFF. The V gene is TRBV28, the J gene TRBJ2-1; 10 bases are shared with TRBD2. CDR1 is MDHEN and CDR2 is SYDVKM in the germline V gene. This CDR3 has 15 amino acids. Trimming took 5 bases from V and 6 from J; bases not matched to a gene: 7.

The genes are TRBV10-3 and TRBJ2-7, with 8 positions matching TRBD1. Germline lookup yields CDR1 ENHRY and CDR2 SYGVKD. The CDR3 is 12 residues long. Trimming removed 10 bases from V and 3 bases from J; junction bases left unmatched: 5. CDR3 DNA: TGTGCCACCTCGGGACAGGACTACGAGCAGTACTTC. Translation: CATSGQDYEQYF.

V is TRBV6-1 and J is TRBJ1-1; D may be TRBD1 (5 bases). Deletions cut 1 base from V and 11 bases from J, with 11 bases between. There are 12 residues in the CDR3. Germline-derived CDR1 and CDR2 are MNHNS and SASEGT. The CDR3 reads CASSEGGPWAFF. The CDR3 DNA reads as TGTGCCAGCAGTGAAGGGGGCCCTTGGGCTTTCTTT.

The chain couples TRBV27 to TRBJ1-5, with a possible D match to TRBD1 (5 bases). Germline V CDR1 and CDR2: MNHEY, SMNVEV (reference sequence). The CDR3 has 14 residues. V was cut by 2 bases and J by 3 bases, with 8 bases left in between. The CDR3 sequence: CASSLLGHNQPQHF. The CDR3 bases are TGTGCCAGCAGTTTACTCGGACACAATCAGCCCCAGCATTTT.

The chain couples TRBV6-5 to TRBJ1-2, with D possibly matching TRBD1 (6 bases). V lost 6 bases and J lost 3, with 8 bases in between. Germline CDR1 and CDR2: MNHEY and SVGAGI. The CDR3 is made up of 12 amino acids. CDR3 protein: CASRQGYYGYTF. The CDR3 coding sequence is TGTGCCAGCAGGCAGGGGTACTATGGCTACACCTTC.

V gene TRBV28 combines with J gene TRBJ1-2, with D unresolved. Deletions cut 7 bases from V and 7 bases from J, with 13 bases between. The CDR3 has 12 amino acids. The germline CDR1 and CDR2 sequences are MDHEN and SYDVKM. DNA for the CDR3: TGTGCCAGCACCTCAGGCGGGTTTGGCTACACCTTC. Translated, it gives CASTSGGFGYTF.

The CDR3 sequence is CASSLAAGVGYEQYF. The CDR3 region has the DNA TGTGCCAGCAGCTTAGCGGCGGGGGTCGGTTACGAGCAGTACTTC. This chain uses TRBV11-2 with TRBJ2-7; the match to TRBD2 covers 7 bases. Germline CDR1 reads SGHAT; CDR2 reads FQNNGV. The ends lost 1 base at V and 4 bases at J; junction bases unmatched: 7. The CDR3 runs to 15 residues.

The chain joins TRBV6-6 to TRBJ1-5; tentatively, D is TRBD1 (6 bases). Germline lookup yields CDR1 MNHNY and CDR2 SVGAGI (reference sequence). This CDR3 is 15 amino acids long. Trimming removed 7 bases from V and 7 bases from J, with 20 bases in between. CDR3 DNA: TGTGCCAGCAAAGGGGGAACCACAGGCGGCCAGCCCCAGCATTTT. This translates into CASKGGTTGGQPQHF.

J is TRBJ2-1 and V is TRBV28; TRBD2 matches at 11 bases. The CDR3 loop spans 15 amino acids. In germline, CDR1 is MDHEN, CDR2 SYDVKM. Trimming took 7 bases from V and 3 from J; bases not matched to a gene: 5. CDR3 nucleotide sequence: TGTGCCAGCACCCCGGGACTAGCGGTCTACAATGAGCAGTTCTTC. The encoded protein is CASTPGLAVYNEQFF.

The gene calls are TRBV19 and TRBJ1-1; the match to TRBD1 covers 8 bases. CDR1 and CDR2 from the germline V gene are LNHDA and SQIVND (reference sequence). This CDR3 contains 15 residues. Trimming at V came to 5 bases and at J to 8 bases, leaving 13 bases not matched to a gene. In DNA form, the CDR3 reads TGTGCCAGTAGTTACACGGGACAGGCAACCGTCGAAGCTTTCTTT. It specifies CASSYTGQATVEAFF.

The chain links TRBV7-6 to TRBJ1-2, with D unresolved. The CDR3 has 12 amino acids. V was pared by 4 bases and J by 2 bases, with 5 bases between. Germline V CDR1 and CDR2: SGHVS, FNYEAQ. The DNA for the CDR3 is TGTGCCAGCAGCTCCAGAAACTATGGCTACACCTTC. Its translation: CASSSRNYGYTF.

CDR3 loop: CASSSGQVPQINYGYTF. CDR3 DNA: TGTGCCAGTAGTTCCGGACAGGTCCCACAGATTAACTATGGCTACACCTTC. The chain is built from TRBV19 and TRBJ1-2; TRBD1 matches at 7 bases. CDR3 size: 17 residues. In germline, CDR1 is LNHDA, CDR2 SQIVND (reference sequence). After removal of 5 bases from V and 1 base from J, the junction contained 13 bases not matched to a gene.

J is TRBJ1-3 and V is TRBV9; 8 bases agree with TRBD1. V shed 4 bases and J 5 bases; nucleotides not matched to a gene: 14. The CDR3 covers 17 residues. CDR1 SGDLS and CDR2 YYNGEE come from the germline V gene. CDR3 bases: TGTGCCAGCAGCACAGGACAGGGAAGGGGGCCTCGAAACACCATATATTTT. Its protein product is CASSTGQGRGPRNTIYF.

This clone occurred once. The gene calls are TRBV2 and TRBJ2-3, with no clear D. Per germline, CDR1 SNHLY and CDR2 FYNNEI. CDR3 size: 13 residues. The V and J ends lost 5 bases and 7 bases respectively, with 13 bases between them. CDR3 protein: CASSIRALNTQYF. Here the CDR3 DNA reads TGTGCCAGCAGTATCCGAGCACTAAATACGCAGTATTTT.

V usage is TRBV6-1 and J usage is TRBJ1-5; 7 nucleotides match TRBD1. J gave up 2 bases and V 3 bases, and 7 bases lay outside the gene matches. This CDR3 has 16 amino acids. Per germline, CDR1 MNHNS and CDR2 SASEGT. The CDR3 here is CASSDRQGVGNQPQHF. Here the CDR3 DNA reads TGTGCCAGCAGTGACCGACAGGGAGTTGGCAATCAGCCCCAGCATTTT.

This rearrangement joins TRBV5-4 to TRBJ2-1; TRBD2 aligns across 8 bases. Germline CDR1 is SGHNT and CDR2 is YYREEE (reference sequence). V gave up 1 base and J gave up 6 bases; unmatched junction bases: 0. The CDR3 runs 13 residues. In DNA, the CDR3 is TGTGCCAGCAGCTTGCGGGGGGGCAATGAGCAGTTCTTC. This encodes CASSLRGGNEQFF.

The DNA for the CDR3 is TGTGCCAGCAGCTCTCCTAGAGATACGCAGTATTTT. Encoded protein: CASSSPRDTQYF. This chain uses TRBV7-9 with TRBJ2-3, with no clear D. CDR1 and CDR2 from the germline V gene are SEHNR and FQNEAQ (reference sequence). The CDR3 contains 12 residues. Trimming took off 4 bases at V and 5 bases at J, with 7 bases between the two ends.

The chain combines TRBV7-3 with TRBJ2-7; 7 positions agree with TRBD1. Per germline, CDR1 SGHTA and CDR2 FQGTGA. The CDR3 runs to 14 residues. Losses at the gene ends were 4 bases for V and 0 bases for J; bases not matched to a gene: 3. CDR3 in DNA: TGTGCCAGCAGCTCGGACAGGTTCTCCTACGAGCAGTACTTC. Translating it yields CASSSDRFSYEQYF.

This clone was seen only a few times. The rearrangement links TRBV30 to TRBJ1-1, with D perhaps TRBD1 (5 bases). V lost 4 bases and J lost 4, with 10 bases in between. This CDR3 is 12 amino acids long. CDR1 and CDR2 from the germline V gene are GTSNPN and SVGIG (reference sequence). The chain's CDR3 is CAWNAGPTEAFF. In nucleotides, the CDR3 is TGTGCCTGGAACGCAGGGCCCACTGAAGCTTTCTTT.

V and J are TRBV2 and TRBJ1-1, with D tentatively TRBD1 (6 bases). The CDR3 totals 12 residues. Trimming removed 4 bases at V and 5 bases at J, with 8 bases between. Germline values: CDR1 SNHLY, CDR2 FYNNEI. The CDR3 spells CASSADRTEAFF. The CDR3 nucleotides read TGTGCCAGCAGTGCCGACAGGACTGAAGCTTTCTTT.

The rearrangement joins TRBV5-1 to TRBJ2-5, with D possibly matching TRBD2 (6 bases). V lost 2 bases and J lost 0, with 14 bases in between. This CDR3 has 16 amino acids. Germline V gives CDR1 SGHRS, CDR2 YFSETQ. Here the CDR3 reads CASSFSGALYQETQYF. The CDR3 region has the DNA TGCGCCAGCAGCTTTAGCGGCGCTCTGTACCAAGAGACCCAGTACTTC.

DNA of the CDR3: TGTGCCAGCAGCTTTTCCCCTGTGAACACTGAAGCTTTCTTT. Protein product: CASSFSPVNTEAFF. This sequence joins TRBV5-6 and TRBJ1-1; no reliable D call. V lost 2 bases to trimming and J lost 0 bases, with 8 bases between them. The CDR3 is 14 amino acids. Looked up from germline, CDR1 is SGHDT and CDR2 is YYEEEE.

The rearrangement joins TRBV27 to TRBJ1-2, with TRBD1 identical over 8 bases. The CDR3 totals 17 residues. The ends lost 4 bases at V and 1 base at J; junction bases unmatched: 11. Per germline, CDR1 MNHEY and CDR2 SMNVEV (reference sequence). Written as DNA, the CDR3 is TGTGCCAGCAGTTCGACCCACCGACAGGGGTATAACTATGGCTACACCTTC. Its translation: CASSSTHRQGYNYGYTF.